Listed below are T cell receptor beta chains from one sample, sequenced in a study of tumor-infiltrating lymphocytes in oesophageal squamous cell carcinoma. TCRdb analysed the PCR reads with MiXCR anew, one entry per CDR3 protein. The table lists some 16,000 distinct CDR3 sequences, roughly 49% of them singletons. The specimen sequenced was esophageal tumor tissue. These receptors were taken from a male donor with esophageal squamous cell carcinoma. Each CDR3 is given with its conserved first and last residue. A D gene is named only where the DNA matches it firmly. A clone size is listed for some rows: how often the clone was seen (once, few, many), or a class if it is expanded.

v_gene	abundance	d_gene	j_gene	CDR3nt	CDR3aa
TRBV7-3	-	-	TRBJ2-1	TGTGCCAGCAGCCGGGTGGGGGCCAACCCCCGAGAGACCCAGTTCTTC	CASSRVGANPRETQFF
TRBV7-9	many	-	TRBJ2-1	TGTGCCAGCAGCTTAGACGGAGCCTCCTACAATGAGCAGTTCTTC	CASSLDGASYNEQFF
TRBV7-3	-	TRBD2	TRBJ2-7	TGTGCCAGCAGCTTATCCTGGACTAGCGGGGGCAATGAGCAGTACTTC	CASSLSWTSGGNEQYF
TRBV7-6	-	-	TRBJ2-7	TGTGCCAGCAGCTTAGTAGCAGGACACTCCTACGAGCAGTACTTC	CASSLVAGHSYEQYF
TRBV11-2	many	TRBD2	TRBJ2-3	TGTGCCAGCAGCTTTTCTAGCGGGACAGATACGCAGTATTTT	CASSFSSGTDTQYF
TRBV7-2	-	-	TRBJ2-3	TGTGCCAGCAGCTTACGACAGACGATCACAGATACGCAGTATTTT	CASSLRQTITDTQYF
TRBV6-2/TRBV6-3	-	-	TRBJ2-3	TGTGCCAGCAGTTTGGGGATAGTTTCAGATACGCAGTATTTT	CASSLGIVSDTQYF
TRBV10-3	many	TRBD2	TRBJ2-7	TGTGCCATCAGTGAGTCGACTGGCGGGAGTGCGAATGAGCAGTACTTC	CAISESTGGSANEQYF
TRBV6-1	-	TRBD1	TRBJ2-1	TGTGCCAGCAGCTCAGACAGGGGCCCTCGACATCCCTACTCAGACAATGAGCAGTTCTTC	CASSSDRGPRHPYSDNEQFF
TRBV10-3	few	TRBD2	TRBJ2-7	TGTGCCACCAGCGGGCCAGCGGGGCCCTCCTACGAGCAGTACTTC	CATSGPAGPSYEQYF
TRBV6-6	few	TRBD1	TRBJ2-7	TGTGCCAGCAGACGGGACAGTATCTACGAGCAGTACTTC	CASRRDSIYEQYF
TRBV12-3/TRBV12-4	-	-	TRBJ2-3	TGTGCCAGCAGTGCAACTAGGGATACGCAGTATTTT	CASSATRDTQYF
TRBV6-1	medium-sized	-	TRBJ1-1	TGTGCCAGCAGGAGGAATGACAGGAGGAACACTGAAGCTTTCTTT	CASRRNDRRNTEAFF
TRBV11-1	few	-	TRBJ2-7	TGTGCCAGCAGCTTAACGGGGACCGAGCAGTACTTC	CASSLTGTEQYF
TRBV7-6	-	-	TRBJ2-3	TGTGCCAGCAGCTTAGTGGGGGGAGATACGCAGTATTTT	CASSLVGGDTQYF
TRBV19	-	TRBD1	TRBJ1-1	TGTGCCAGTAGCCGCGGACAGGGCGCTGAAGCTTTCTTT	CASSRGQGAEAFF
TRBV7-8	few	TRBD2	TRBJ2-5	TGTGCCAGCAGCTCGGGACTAGCGGGAGGTATAGAGACCCAGTACTTC	CASSSGLAGGIETQYF
TRBV25-1	many	-	TRBJ1-3	TGTGCCAGCAGTGGGCCAGGAAAAAACACCATATATTTT	CASSGPGKNTIYF
TRBV5-1	-	TRBD1	TRBJ2-3	TGCGCCAGCAGCTTGAGGACAGGTACTACAGATACGCAGTATTTT	CASSLRTGTTDTQYF
TRBV7-6	hyperexpanded	-	TRBJ2-7	TGTGCCAGCAGCTTAGTTCTAAGCTACGAGCAGTACTTC	CASSLVLSYEQYF
TRBV7-8	few	TRBD2	TRBJ2-7	TGTGCCAGCAGCTTAGTAGCGGGAGGGCTTGAGCAGTACTTC	CASSLVAGGLEQYF
TRBV19	-	-	TRBJ2-2	TGTGCCAGTAGTCGCCGATCAACAGGGTCCGGGGAGCTGTTTTTT	CASSRRSTGSGELFF
TRBV7-2	few	TRBD2	TRBJ2-5	TGTGCCAGCAGCTTAGCCCCCGGGACTGGACTAGGGACCCAGTACTTC	CASSLAPGTGLGTQYF
TRBV6-4	-	-	TRBJ2-3	TGTGCCAGCAGTGACGGGGAGGATACGCAGTATTTT	CASSDGEDTQYF
TRBV29-1	-	-	TRBJ1-2	TGCAGCCCCGATCCCGCCAGGGACAATGGCTACACCTTC	CSPDPARDNGYTF
TRBV24-1	-	TRBD1	TRBJ2-4	TGTGCCACCAGTGATCCGGGACAGGGACTCATTCAGTACTTC	CATSDPGQGLIQYF